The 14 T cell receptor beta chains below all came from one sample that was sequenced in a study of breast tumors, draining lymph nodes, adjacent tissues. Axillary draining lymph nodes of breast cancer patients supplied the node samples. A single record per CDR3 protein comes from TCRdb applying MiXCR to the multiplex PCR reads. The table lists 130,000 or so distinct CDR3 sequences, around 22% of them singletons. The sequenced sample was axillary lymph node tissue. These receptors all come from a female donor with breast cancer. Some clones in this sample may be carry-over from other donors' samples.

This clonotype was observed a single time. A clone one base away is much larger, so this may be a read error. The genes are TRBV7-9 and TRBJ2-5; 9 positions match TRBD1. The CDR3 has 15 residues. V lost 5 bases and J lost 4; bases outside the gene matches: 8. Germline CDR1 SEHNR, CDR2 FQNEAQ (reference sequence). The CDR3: CASSTRTGERETQYF. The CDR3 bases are TGTGCCAGCAGCACCCGGACAGGGGAGCGAGAGACCCAGTACTTC.

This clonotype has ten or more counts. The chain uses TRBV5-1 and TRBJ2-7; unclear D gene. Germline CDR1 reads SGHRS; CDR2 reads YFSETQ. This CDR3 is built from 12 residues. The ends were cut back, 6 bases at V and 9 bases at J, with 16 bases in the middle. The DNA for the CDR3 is TGCGCCAGCACCCTCCCAGTCGTCGGGCAGTACTTC. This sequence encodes CASTLPVVGQYF. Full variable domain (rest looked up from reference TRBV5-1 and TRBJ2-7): KAGVTQTPRYLIKTRGQQVTLSCSPISGHRSVSWYQQTPGQGLQFLFEYFSETQRNKGNFPGRFSGRQFSNSRSEMNVSTLELGDSALYLCASTLPVVGQYFGPGTRLTVT.

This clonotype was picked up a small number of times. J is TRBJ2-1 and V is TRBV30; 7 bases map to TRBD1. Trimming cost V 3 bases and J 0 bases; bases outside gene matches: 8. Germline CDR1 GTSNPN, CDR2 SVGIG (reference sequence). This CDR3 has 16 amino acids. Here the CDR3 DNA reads TGTGCCTGGAGCCGTAGGGGGCACAGCTCCTACAATGAGCAGTTCTTC. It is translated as CAWSRRGHSSYNEQFF.

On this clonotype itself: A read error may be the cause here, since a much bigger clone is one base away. The CDR3 nucleotides are TGCGCCAACAGCCAATTGGCGCGGGGGAGCAATGAGCAGTTCTTC. Its translation: CANSQLARGSNEQFF. This chain links TRBV4-3 with TRBJ2-1; TRBD2 agrees at 7 bases. Germline lookup yields CDR1 LGHNA and CDR2 YSLEER. The CDR3 length is 15 residues.

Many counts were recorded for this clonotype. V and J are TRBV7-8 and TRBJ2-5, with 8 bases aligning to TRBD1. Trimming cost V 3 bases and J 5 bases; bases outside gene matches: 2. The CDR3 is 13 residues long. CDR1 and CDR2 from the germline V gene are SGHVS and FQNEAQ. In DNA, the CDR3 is TGTGCCAGCAGCTTGAGGGACAGGGAGACCCAGTACTTC. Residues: CASSLRDRETQYF.

CDR3 loop: CASSQGGTSAYEQYF. In nucleotides, the CDR3 is TGTGCCAGCAGCCAAGGTGGGACTAGTGCCTACGAGCAGTACTTC. The chain combines TRBV3-1 with TRBJ2-7; TRBD2 matches at 8 bases. Germline assignment: CDR1 LGHDT and CDR2 YNNKEL (reference sequence). CDR3 length: 15 amino acids. With 1 base clipped from V and 2 bases from J, the junction kept 4 bases outside the gene matches.

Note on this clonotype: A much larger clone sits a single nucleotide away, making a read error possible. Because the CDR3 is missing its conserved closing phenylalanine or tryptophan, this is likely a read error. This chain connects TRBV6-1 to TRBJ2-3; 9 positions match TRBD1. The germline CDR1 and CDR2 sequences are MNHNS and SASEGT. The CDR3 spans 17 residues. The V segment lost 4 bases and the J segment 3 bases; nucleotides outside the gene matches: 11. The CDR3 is CASSASTGTGRTDTQYS. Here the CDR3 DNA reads TGTGCCAGCAGTGCATCTACCGGGACAGGGAGGACAGATACGCAGTATTCT.

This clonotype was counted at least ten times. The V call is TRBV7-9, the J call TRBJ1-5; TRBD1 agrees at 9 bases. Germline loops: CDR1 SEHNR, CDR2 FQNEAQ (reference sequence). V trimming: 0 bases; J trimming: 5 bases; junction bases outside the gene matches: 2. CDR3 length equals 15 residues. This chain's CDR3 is CASSLARQGDQPQHF. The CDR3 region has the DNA TGTGCCAGCAGCTTAGCCCGACAGGGGGATCAGCCCCAGCATTTT.

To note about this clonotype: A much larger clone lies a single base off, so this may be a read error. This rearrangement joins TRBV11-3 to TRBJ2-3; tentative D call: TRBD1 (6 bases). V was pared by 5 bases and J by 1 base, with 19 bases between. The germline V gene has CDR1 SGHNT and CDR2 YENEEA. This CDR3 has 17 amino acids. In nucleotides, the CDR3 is TGTGCCAGCAGCAGACCTACAGGGCTGTCGGGCACAGATACGCAGTATTTT. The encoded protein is CASSRPTGLSGTDTQYF.

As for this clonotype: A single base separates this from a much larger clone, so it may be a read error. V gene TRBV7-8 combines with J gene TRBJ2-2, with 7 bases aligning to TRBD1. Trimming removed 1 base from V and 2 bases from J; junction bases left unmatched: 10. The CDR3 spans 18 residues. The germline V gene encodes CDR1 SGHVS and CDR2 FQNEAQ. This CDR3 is CASSLGDSPGINTGELFF. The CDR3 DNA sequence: TGTGCCAGCAGCTTAGGGGACAGCCCGGGCATTAACACCGGGGAGCTGTTTTTT.

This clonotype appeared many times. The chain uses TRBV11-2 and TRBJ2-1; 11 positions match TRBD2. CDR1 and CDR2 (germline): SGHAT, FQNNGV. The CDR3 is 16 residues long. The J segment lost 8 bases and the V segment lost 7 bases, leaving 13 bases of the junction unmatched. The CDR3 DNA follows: TGTGCCAGCACCCCCTTCACTAGCGGGAGTCAGGATGAGCAGTTCTTC. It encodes CASTPFTSGSQDEQFF.

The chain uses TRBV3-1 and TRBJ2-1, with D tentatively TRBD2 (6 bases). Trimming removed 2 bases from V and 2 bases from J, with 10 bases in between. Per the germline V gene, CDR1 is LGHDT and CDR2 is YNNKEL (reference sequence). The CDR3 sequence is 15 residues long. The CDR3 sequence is CASSQTAGTYNEQFF. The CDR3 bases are TGTGCCAGCAGCCAAACCGCGGGGACCTACAATGAGCAGTTCTTC.

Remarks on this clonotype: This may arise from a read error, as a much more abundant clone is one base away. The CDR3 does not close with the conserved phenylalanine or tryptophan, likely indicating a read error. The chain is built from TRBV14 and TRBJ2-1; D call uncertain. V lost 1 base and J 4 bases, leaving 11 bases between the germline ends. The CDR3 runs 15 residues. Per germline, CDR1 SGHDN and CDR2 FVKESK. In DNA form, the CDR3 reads TGTGCCAGCAGCCAAGTGAAGGCTGGATACAATGAGCAGTTCCTC. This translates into CASSQVKAGYNEQFL.

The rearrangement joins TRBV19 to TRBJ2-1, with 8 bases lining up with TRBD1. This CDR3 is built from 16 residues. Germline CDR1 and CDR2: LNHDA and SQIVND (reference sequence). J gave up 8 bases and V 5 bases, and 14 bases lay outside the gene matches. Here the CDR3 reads CASSLPGTGWADEQFF. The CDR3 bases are TGTGCCAGTAGTCTACCAGGGACAGGTTGGGCCGATGAGCAGTTCTTC.